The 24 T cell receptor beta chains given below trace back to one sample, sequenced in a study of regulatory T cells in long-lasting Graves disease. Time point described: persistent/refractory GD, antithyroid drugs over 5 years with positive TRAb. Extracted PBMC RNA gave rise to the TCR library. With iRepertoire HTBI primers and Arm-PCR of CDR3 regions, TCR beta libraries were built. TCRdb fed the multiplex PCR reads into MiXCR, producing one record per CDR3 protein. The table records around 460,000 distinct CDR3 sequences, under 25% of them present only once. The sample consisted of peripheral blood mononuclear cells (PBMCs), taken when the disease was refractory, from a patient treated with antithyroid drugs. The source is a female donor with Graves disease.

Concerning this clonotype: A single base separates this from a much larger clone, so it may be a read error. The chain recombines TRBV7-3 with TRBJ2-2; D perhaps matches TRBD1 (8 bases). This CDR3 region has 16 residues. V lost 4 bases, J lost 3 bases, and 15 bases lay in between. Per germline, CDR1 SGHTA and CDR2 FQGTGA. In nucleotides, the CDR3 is TGTGCCAGCAGCTCCAGACAGGGGAGGGACACCGGGGAGCTGTTTTTT. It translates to CASSSRQGRDTGELFF.

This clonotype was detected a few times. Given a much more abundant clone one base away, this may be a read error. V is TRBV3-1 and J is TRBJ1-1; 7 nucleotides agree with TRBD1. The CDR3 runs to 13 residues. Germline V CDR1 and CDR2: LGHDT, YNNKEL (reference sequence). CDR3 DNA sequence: TGTGTCAGCAGCCATGACAGACAGGGTACGGCTTTCTTT. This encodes CVSSHDRQGTAFF.

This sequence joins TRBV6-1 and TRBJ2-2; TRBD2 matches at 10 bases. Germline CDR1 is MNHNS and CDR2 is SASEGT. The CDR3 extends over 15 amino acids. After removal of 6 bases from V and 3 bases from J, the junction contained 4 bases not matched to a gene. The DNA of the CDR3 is TGTGCCAGCAGCCAGCGGGGGGGATACACCGGGGAGCTGTTTTTT. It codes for CASSQRGGYTGELFF.

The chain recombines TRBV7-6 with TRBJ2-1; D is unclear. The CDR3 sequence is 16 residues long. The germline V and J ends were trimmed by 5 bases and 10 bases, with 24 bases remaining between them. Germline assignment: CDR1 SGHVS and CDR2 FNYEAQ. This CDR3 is CASSLTSQSKPQEQFF. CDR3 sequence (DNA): TGTGCCAGCAGCCTCACTTCACAGAGCAAGCCACAGGAGCAGTTCTTC.

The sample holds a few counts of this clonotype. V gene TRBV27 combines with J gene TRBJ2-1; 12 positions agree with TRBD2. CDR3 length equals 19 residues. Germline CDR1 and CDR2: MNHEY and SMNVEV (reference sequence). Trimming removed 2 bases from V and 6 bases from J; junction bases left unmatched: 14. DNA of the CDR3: TGTGCCAGCAGTTTACTACCGGGACTAGCGGGTTTTCCGGGCAATGAGCAGTTCTTC. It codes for CASSLLPGLAGFPGNEQFF.

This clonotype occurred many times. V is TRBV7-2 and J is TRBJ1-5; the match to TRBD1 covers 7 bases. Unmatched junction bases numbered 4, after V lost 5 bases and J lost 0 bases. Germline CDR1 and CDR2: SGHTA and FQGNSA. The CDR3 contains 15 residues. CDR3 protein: CASSQGQYSNQPQHF. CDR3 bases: TGTGCCAGCAGCCAGGGACAGTATAGCAATCAGCCCCAGCATTTT.

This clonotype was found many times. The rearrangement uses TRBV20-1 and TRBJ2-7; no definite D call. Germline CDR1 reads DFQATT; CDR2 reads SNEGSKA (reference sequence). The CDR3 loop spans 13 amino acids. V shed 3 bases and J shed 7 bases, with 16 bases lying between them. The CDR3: CSAREKWVAEQYF. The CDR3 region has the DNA TGCAGTGCTAGGGAAAAGTGGGTTGCAGAGCAGTACTTC.

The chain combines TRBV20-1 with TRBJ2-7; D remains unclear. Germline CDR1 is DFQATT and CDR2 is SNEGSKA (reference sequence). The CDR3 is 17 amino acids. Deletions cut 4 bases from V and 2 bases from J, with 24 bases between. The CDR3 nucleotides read TGCAGTGCTACTCTCCGGATCCGGGCCTCGGGTGCCTACGAGCAGTACTTC. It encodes CSATLRIRASGAYEQYF.

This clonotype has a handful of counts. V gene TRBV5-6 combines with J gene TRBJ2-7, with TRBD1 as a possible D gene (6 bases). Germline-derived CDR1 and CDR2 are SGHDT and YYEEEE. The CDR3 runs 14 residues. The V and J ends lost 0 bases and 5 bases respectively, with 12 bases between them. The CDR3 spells CASSLGDRSNEQYF. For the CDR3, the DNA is TGTGCCAGCAGCTTGGGTGACAGGAGTAACGAGCAGTACTTC.

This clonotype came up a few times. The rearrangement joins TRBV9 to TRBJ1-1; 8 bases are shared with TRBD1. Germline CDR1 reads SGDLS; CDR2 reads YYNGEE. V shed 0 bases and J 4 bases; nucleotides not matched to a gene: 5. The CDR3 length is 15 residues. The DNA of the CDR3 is TGTGCCAGCAGCGTAGGCAGGGGGCCCGGCACTGAAGCTTTCTTT. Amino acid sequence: CASSVGRGPGTEAFF. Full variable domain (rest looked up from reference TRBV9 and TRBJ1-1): DSGVTQTPKHLITATGQRVTLRCSPRSGDLSVYWYQQSLDQGLQFLIQYYNGEERAKGNILERFSAQQFPDLHSELNLSSLELGDSALYFCASSVGRGPGTEAFFGQGTRLTVV.

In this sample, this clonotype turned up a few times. The CDR3 sequence: CASSQEPGADEKLFF. CDR3 sequence (DNA): TGCGCCAGCAGCCAAGAACCTGGGGCGGATGAAAAACTGTTTTTT. The chain couples TRBV4-1 to TRBJ1-4; D perhaps matches TRBD1 (5 bases). The germline V gene has CDR1 MGHRA and CDR2 YSYEKL. The CDR3 has 15 residues. V was clipped by 0 bases and J by 6 bases, with 11 bases between them.

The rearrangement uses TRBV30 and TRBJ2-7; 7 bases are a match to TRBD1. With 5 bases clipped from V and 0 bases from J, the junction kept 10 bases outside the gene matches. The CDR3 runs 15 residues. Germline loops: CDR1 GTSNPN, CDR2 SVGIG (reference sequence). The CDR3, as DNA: TGTGCCTGGGCCCGGGACAGAGGTATCTCCTACGAGCAGTACTTC. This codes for CAWARDRGISYEQYF.

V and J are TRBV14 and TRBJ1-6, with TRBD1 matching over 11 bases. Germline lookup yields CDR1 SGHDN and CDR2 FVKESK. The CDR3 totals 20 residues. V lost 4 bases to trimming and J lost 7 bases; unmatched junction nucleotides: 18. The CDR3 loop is CASSPQAMDRGRITNSPLHF. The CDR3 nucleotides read TGTGCCAGCAGCCCTCAGGCGATGGACAGGGGGCGGATCACCAATTCACCCCTCCACTTT.

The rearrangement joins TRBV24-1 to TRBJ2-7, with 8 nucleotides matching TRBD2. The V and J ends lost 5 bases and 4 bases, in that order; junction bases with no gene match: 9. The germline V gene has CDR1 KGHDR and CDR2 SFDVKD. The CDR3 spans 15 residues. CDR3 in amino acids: CATSAAGGGQYEQYF. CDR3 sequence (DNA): TGTGCCACCAGTGCCGCTGGCGGGGGGCAGTACGAGCAGTACTTC.

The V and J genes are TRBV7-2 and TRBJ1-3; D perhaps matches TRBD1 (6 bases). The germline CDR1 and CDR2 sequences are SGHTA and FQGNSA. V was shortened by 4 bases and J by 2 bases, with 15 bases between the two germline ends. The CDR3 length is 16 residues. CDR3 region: CASSSHGRGAGNTIYF. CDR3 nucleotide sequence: TGTGCCAGCAGCTCCCATGGGAGGGGGGCTGGAAACACCATATATTTT.

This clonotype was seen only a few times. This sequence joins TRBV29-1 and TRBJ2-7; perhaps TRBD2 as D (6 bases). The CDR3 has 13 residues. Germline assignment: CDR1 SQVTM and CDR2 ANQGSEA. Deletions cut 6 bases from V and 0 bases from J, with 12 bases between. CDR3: CSVGEALSYEQYF. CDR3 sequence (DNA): TGCAGCGTCGGGGAGGCGCTCTCCTACGAGCAGTACTTC.

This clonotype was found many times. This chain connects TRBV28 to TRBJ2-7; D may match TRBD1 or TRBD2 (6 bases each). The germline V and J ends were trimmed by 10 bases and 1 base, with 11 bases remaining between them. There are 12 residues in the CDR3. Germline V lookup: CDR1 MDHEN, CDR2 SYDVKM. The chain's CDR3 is CAIRGPSYEQYF. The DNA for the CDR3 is TGTGCCATCCGGGGGCCGTCCTACGAGCAGTACTTC.

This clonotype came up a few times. CDR3 region: CASSGGQGPEAFF. The DNA of the CDR3 is TGTGCCAGCAGCGGCGGACAGGGACCTGAAGCTTTCTTT. V and J are TRBV9 and TRBJ1-1; TRBD1 aligns across 8 bases. J gave up 6 bases and V 3 bases, and 4 bases lay outside the gene matches. This CDR3 spans 13 amino acids. The germline V gene encodes CDR1 SGDLS and CDR2 YYNGEE.

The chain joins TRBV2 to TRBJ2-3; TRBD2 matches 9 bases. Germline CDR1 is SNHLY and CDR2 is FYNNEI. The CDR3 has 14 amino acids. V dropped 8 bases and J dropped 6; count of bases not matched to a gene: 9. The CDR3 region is CASGSSGGLDTQYF. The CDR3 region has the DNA TGTGCCAGCGGTAGTAGCGGGGGTCTGGATACGCAGTATTTT.

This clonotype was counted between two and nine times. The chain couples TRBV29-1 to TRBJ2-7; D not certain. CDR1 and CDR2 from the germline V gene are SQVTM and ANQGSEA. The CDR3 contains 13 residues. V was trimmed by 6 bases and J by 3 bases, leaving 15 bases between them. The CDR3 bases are TGCAGCGTCTGTCTCTGGGATAACTACGAGCAGTACTTC. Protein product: CSVCLWDNYEQYF.

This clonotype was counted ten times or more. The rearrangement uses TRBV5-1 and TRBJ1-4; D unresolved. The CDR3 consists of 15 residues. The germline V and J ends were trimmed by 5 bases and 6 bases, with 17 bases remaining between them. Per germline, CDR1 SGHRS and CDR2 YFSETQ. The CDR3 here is CASSQTTHWDEKLFF. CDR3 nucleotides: TGCGCCAGCAGTCAGACCACTCACTGGGATGAAAAACTGTTTTTT.

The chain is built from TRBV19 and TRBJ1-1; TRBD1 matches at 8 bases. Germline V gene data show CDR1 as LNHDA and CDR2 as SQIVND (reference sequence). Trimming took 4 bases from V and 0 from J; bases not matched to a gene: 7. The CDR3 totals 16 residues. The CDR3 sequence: CASSTYRGGMNTEAFF. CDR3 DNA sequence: TGTGCCAGTAGTACCTACAGGGGGGGAATGAACACTGAAGCTTTCTTT.

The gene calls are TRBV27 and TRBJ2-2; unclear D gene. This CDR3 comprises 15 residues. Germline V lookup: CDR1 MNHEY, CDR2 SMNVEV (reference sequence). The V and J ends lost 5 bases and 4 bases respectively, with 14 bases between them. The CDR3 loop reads CASSNPPPSTGELFF. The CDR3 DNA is TGTGCCAGCAGTAACCCCCCCCCATCCACCGGGGAGCTGTTTTTT.

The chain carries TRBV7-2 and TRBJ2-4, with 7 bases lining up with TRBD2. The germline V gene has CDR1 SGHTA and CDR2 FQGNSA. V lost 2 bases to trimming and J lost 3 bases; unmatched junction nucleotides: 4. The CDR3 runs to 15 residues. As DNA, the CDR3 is TGTGCCAGCAGCTTACGGCGGGGGTACAAAAACATTCAGTACTTC. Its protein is CASSLRRGYKNIQYF. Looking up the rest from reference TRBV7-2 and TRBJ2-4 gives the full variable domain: GAGVSQSPSNKVTEKGKDVELRCDPISGHTALYWYRQSLGQGLEFLIYFQGNSAPDKSGLPSDRFSAERTGGSVSTLTIQRTQQEDSAVYLCASSLRRGYKNIQYFGAGTRLSVL.